Presented here are 3 T cell receptor beta chains from one specimen sequenced in a study of shared clonotypes between healthy human individuals. Profiled with immunoSEQ multiplex PCR; TCRdb holds only in-frame clones, not every one. Among about 2.4 million clones listed, approximately 90% were seen once. The material sequenced was naive CD4+ T cells sorted from blood. Sample subset: CD45RA+ positively selected. The source of these receptors is a man aged 18 to 29 in good health.

J is TRBJ1-5 and V is TRBV6-1, with 10 positions matching TRBD1. V was clipped by 0 bases and J by 7 bases; unmatched bases: 0. The CDR3 sequence is 14 residues long. Germline CDR1 reads MNHNS; CDR2 reads SASEGT. The CDR3 spells CASSEATGGQPQHF. As DNA, the CDR3 is TGTGCCAGCAGTGAAGCGACAGGGGGCCAGCCCCAGCATTTT.

The chain couples TRBV25-1 to TRBJ1-2; D uncertain. Germline V lookup: CDR1 MGHDK, CDR2 SYGVNS. The CDR3 loop spans 12 amino acids. Between the trimmed V and J ends, which lost 3 bases and 0 bases, there was a span of 2 bases. CDR3 bases: TGTGCCAGCAGTGATACTAACTATGGCTACACCTTC. This encodes CASSDTNYGYTF.

Regarding this clone: The junction and the germline gene differ at one end; a read error may be behind it. J is TRBJ2-3 and V is TRBV18; possible D gene TRBD2, 6 bases. This CDR3 has 15 residues. Germline values: CDR1 KGHSH, CDR2 LQKENI. The CDR3 loop reads CASSPPGGVGSLGHF. The CDR3 DNA sequence: TGTGCCAGCTCACCACCGGGAGGAGTAGGGTCCCTTGGCCATTTT.